A single sample gave rise to the 3 T cell receptor beta chains below, sequenced in a study of blood T cells in healthy people across ages. With a J-beta primer mix and a sample-barcoded 5' primer, a second PCR ran about 7 to 11 cycles. TCRdb reprocessed the 5' RACE reads via MiXCR and lists one record per CDR3 protein. This table has more than 800,000 distinct CDR3 sequences, over 35% appearing once. Source material: blood. Receptors were obtained from an older woman in good health.

The rearrangement links TRBV20-1 to TRBJ2-7, with 9 nucleotides matching TRBD1. J gave up 2 bases and V 3 bases, and 5 bases lay outside the gene matches. The CDR3 spans 14 residues. CDR1 and CDR2 (germline): DFQATT, SNEGSKA (reference sequence). CDR3 residues: CSASPGTGPYEQYF. DNA for the CDR3: TGCAGTGCTAGCCCCGGGACAGGGCCCTACGAGCAGTACTTC.

J is TRBJ2-1 and V is TRBV3-1; no reliable D call. This CDR3 is 15 amino acids long. CDR1 LGHDT and CDR2 YNNKEL come from the germline V gene (reference sequence). Trimming removed 0 bases from V and 5 bases from J, with 11 bases in between. The CDR3 loop is CASSQDLGLNNEQFF. In nucleotides, the CDR3 is TGTGCCAGCAGCCAAGATCTGGGCCTTAACAATGAGCAGTTCTTC.

This clonotype was observed a handful of times. The rearrangement uses TRBV5-1 and TRBJ2-4; 9 nucleotides line up with TRBD2. Germline CDR1 is SGHRS and CDR2 is YFSETQ. The CDR3 consists of 16 residues. V shed 0 bases, J shed 8 bases, and the junction held 9 bases outside the gene matches. CDR3 sequence: CASSLAPSGIRDIQYF. The CDR3 region has the DNA TGCGCCAGCAGCTTGGCGCCTAGCGGGATCCGGGACATTCAGTACTTC. Supplemented by reference TRBV5-1 and TRBJ2-4, the full variable domain reads KAGVTQTPRYLIKTRGQQVTLSCSPISGHRSVSWYQQTPGQGLQFLFEYFSETQRNKGNFPGRFSGRQFSNSRSEMNVSTLELGDSALYLCASSLAPSGIRDIQYFGAGTRLSVL.